A single TCR beta chain is shown here with its context. What it binds is unknown. The data were taken from a study of cytomegalovirus exposure and HLA in healthy donors. Overall study results and limits: As confirmed in vitro, a few CMV-associated chains were specific for CMV antigens.

This PCR relied on a set of 60 Vbeta primers and 13 Jbeta primers. Only in-frame clones appear in the TCRdb table, and some are missing; sequencing was by immunoSEQ multiplex PCR. The sample shows approximately 170,000 clones, 82% of them seen only once. The V gene end was trimmed by 2 bases and the J gene end by 3 bases; junction bases not matched to a gene: 1. The CDR3 is 14 residues long. Germline CDR1 and CDR2: MDHEN and SYDVKM. This cohort consisted of healthy bone marrow donors. Sequenced material: PBMCs. This TCR came from a male donor in good health and CMV-seronegative. V is TRBV28 and J is TRBJ2-1, with 7 bases that match TRBD2. CDR3 protein: CASSLPGGYNEQFF. As DNA, the CDR3 is TGTGCCAGCAGTTTACCGGGAGGCTACAATGAGCAGTTCTTC.